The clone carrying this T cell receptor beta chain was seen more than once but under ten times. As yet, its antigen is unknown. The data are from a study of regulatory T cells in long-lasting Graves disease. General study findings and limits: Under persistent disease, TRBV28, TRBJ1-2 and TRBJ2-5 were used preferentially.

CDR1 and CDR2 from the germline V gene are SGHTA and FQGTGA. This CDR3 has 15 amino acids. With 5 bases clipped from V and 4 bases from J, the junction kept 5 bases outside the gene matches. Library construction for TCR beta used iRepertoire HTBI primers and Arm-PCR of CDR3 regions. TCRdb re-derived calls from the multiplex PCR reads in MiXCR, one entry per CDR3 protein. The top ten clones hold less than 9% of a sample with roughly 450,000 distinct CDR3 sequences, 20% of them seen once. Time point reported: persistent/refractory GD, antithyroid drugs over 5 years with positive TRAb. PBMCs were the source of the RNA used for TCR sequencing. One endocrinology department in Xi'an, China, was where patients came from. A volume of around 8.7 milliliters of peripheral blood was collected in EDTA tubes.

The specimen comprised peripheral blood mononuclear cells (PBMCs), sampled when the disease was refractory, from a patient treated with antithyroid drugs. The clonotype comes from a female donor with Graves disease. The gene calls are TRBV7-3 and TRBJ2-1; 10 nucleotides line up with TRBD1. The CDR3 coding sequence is TGTGCCAGCAGCCTGACAGGGGGCGGGTACAATGAGCAGTTCTTC. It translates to CASSLTGGGYNEQFF.